What follows are 20 T cell receptor beta chains derived from one specimen sequenced in a study of monozygotic twins with inflammatory bowel disease. Each CDR3 protein gets one entry in TCRdb, which reprocessed the 5' RACE reads and gives no DNA. The sample's table shows fewer than 550,000 distinct CDR3 sequences. The sequenced sample was blood. These receptors originate from a human donor with ulcerative colitis or Crohn's disease, or a healthy co-twin of an affected twin (not recorded which).

The chain couples TRBV10-3 to TRBJ2-1; TCRdb selects TRBD2, and the lack of DNA leaves this call unchecked. The CDR3 is 17 residues long. Germline V CDR1 and CDR2: ENHRY, SYGVKD. CDR3 protein: CAISALTSRGANNEQFF.

The V gene is TRBV6-1, the J gene TRBJ1-2; TCRdb gives TRBD1 as the D gene, but with no DNA this cannot be confirmed. This CDR3 is 13 amino acids long. CDR1 is MNHNS and CDR2 is SASEGT in the germline V gene. The CDR3: CASSGPGDYGYTF.

The V call is TRBV5-1, the J call TRBJ2-7; TCRdb designates TRBD1, a call that cannot be tested without DNA. Germline V gives CDR1 SGHRS, CDR2 YFSETQ. The CDR3 extends over 16 amino acids. The CDR3: CASSLDGQGGAYEQYF.

The chain is built from TRBV6-1 and TRBJ2-1; TCRdb gives TRBD2 as the D gene, but with no DNA this cannot be confirmed. From germline, CDR1 is MNHNS and CDR2 SASEGT. The CDR3 sequence is 14 residues long. Here the CDR3 reads CASRSGTSGNEQFF.

The chain carries TRBV11-1 and TRBJ2-3. This CDR3 has 14 residues. CDR1 and CDR2 from the germline V gene are SGHAT and FQDESV (reference sequence). The CDR3 region is CASRKVASTDTQYF.

The chain links TRBV18 to TRBJ1-6. The CDR3 covers 13 residues. The germline gives CDR1 KGHSH, CDR2 LQKENI. Here the CDR3 reads CASSPNTNSPLHF.

V and J are TRBV5-6 and TRBJ2-7; TCRdb returns TRBD2, unconfirmable since there is no DNA. This CDR3 spans 16 amino acids. Germline CDR1 reads SGHDT; CDR2 reads YYEEEE. The CDR3 sequence: CASNPAVGLEAYEQYF. The whole variable domain, remainder taken from reference TRBV5-6 and TRBJ2-7, is DAGVTQSPTHLIKTRGQQVTLRCSPKSGHDTVSWYQQALGQGPQFIFQYYEEEERQRGNFPDRFSGHQFPNYSSELNVNALLLGDSALYLCASNPAVGLEAYEQYFGPGTRLTVT.

The J gene is TRBJ1-3, the V gene TRBV7-2; TCRdb's assignment of TRBD1 cannot be checked, as there is no DNA. There are 16 residues in the CDR3. Per the germline V gene, CDR1 is SGHTA and CDR2 is FQGNSA. The CDR3 protein is CASSLAWDRVEYTIYF.

This chain links TRBV18 with TRBJ1-4. CDR3 length: 14 amino acids. Looked up from germline, CDR1 is KGHSH and CDR2 is LQKENI. CDR3: CASSPGLGNEKLFF.

This rearrangement joins TRBV27 to TRBJ2-7; the D call of TRBD1 rests on TCRdb alone, since no DNA is present to check it. CDR1 and CDR2 from the germline V gene are MNHEY and SMNVEV (reference sequence). This CDR3 is built from 14 residues. This chain's CDR3 is CASAPGTRGNEQYF.

V gene TRBV6-1 combines with J gene TRBJ1-3; absent DNA, TCRdb's TRBD1 call cannot be checked. The CDR3 sequence is 14 residues long. Germline V lookup: CDR1 MNHNS, CDR2 SASEGT. The CDR3 loop is CASSTGQLGNTIYF.

This sequence joins TRBV20-1 and TRBJ2-7; checking the TCRdb D call of TRBD1 is not possible without DNA. CDR3 size: 13 residues. CDR1 is DFQATT, CDR2 SNEGSKA, per germline (reference sequence). This chain's CDR3 is CSAWDRDSYEQYF.

This rearrangement joins TRBV12-3 or TRBV12-4 to TRBJ1-2; TCRdb returns TRBD1, unconfirmable since there is no DNA. The CDR3 totals 14 residues. This CDR3 reads CASSLVDRAYGYTF.

V gene TRBV5-1 combines with J gene TRBJ2-5; TCRdb calls TRBD2, which cannot be checked without DNA. This CDR3 has 16 amino acids. In germline, CDR1 is SGHRS, CDR2 YFSETQ. This CDR3 is CASSPPSGGFQETQYF.

This chain links TRBV9 with TRBJ2-6; lacking DNA, the TRBD2 call made by TCRdb goes unchecked. Germline V gene sequence: CDR1 SGDLS, CDR2 YYNGEE. This CDR3 has 14 residues. The CDR3 here is CASSLPTGANVLTF.

The V call is TRBV20-1, the J call TRBJ2-1; TCRdb reports TRBD2, a call that lacks DNA to check it against. Germline values: CDR1 DFQATT, CDR2 SNEGSKA (reference sequence). The length of the CDR3 is 16 residues. The CDR3 sequence: CSAYPRTSGGAGEQFF.

The chain uses TRBV7-9 and TRBJ1-1. The CDR3 runs to 13 residues. The germline gives CDR1 SEHNR, CDR2 FQNEAQ (reference sequence). CDR3 sequence reads: CASSPEWVTEAFF.

V gene TRBV20-1 combines with J gene TRBJ2-3; TCRdb gives TRBD1 as the D gene, but with no DNA this cannot be confirmed. The CDR3 is 14 residues long. The V gene's germline CDR1 is DFQATT and CDR2 SNEGSKA (reference sequence). CDR3 amino acids: CSALSGRGADTQYF.

This chain connects TRBV5-1 to TRBJ2-5; TCRdb returns TRBD1, unconfirmable since there is no DNA. Germline V gene data show CDR1 as SGHRS and CDR2 as YFSETQ. CDR3 length: 15 residues. Here the CDR3 reads CASSLGDRRGETQYF.

This rearrangement joins TRBV11-2 to TRBJ2-5; no DNA is available, so the TRBD2 call from TCRdb remains unchecked. CDR1 is SGHAT, CDR2 FQNNGV, per germline. The CDR3 runs 18 residues. The CDR3: CASSYGKGLAGGQETQYF.